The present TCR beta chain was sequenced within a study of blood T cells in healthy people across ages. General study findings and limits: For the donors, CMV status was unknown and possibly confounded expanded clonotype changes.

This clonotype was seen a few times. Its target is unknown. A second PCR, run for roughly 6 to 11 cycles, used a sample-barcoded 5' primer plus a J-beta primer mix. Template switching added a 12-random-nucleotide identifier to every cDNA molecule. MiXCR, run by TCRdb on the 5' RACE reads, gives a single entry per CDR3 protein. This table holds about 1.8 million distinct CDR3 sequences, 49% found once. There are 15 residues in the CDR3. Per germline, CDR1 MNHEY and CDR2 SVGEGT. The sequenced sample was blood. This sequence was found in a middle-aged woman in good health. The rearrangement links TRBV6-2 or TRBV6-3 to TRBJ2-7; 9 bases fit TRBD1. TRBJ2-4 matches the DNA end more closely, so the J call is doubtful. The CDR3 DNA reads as TGTGCCAGCAGTTCTATTCGGGACAGGGTCGACATTCAGTACTTC. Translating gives CASSSIRDRVDIQYF.